Here is one TCR beta chain with its context. Researchers isolated at least 7 million PBMCs per sample. From germline, CDR1 is LNHDA and CDR2 SQIVND (reference sequence). This CDR3 has 17 amino acids. The sample is drawn from a study of blood T cells in healthy people across ages. Then a second PCR, running about 6 to 11 cycles, was carried out with a sample-barcoded 5' primer and a J-beta primer mix. Every molecule of cDNA carried a tag from a template-switch adaptor with 12 random nucleotides. Via MiXCR, TCRdb re-called the 5' RACE reads, giving one row per CDR3 protein. The repertoire includes about a million distinct CDR3 sequences, 51% of them detected once, and about 22% sits in the top ten.

This clonotype originated in a woman aged 60 to 75 in good health. The sequencing input was blood. The V call is TRBV19, the J call TRBJ2-4; D possibly uses TRBD1 or TRBD2 (5 bases each). The J call may be wrong; the DNA end is better matched by TRBJ2-7. CDR3 in amino acids: CASSINGRGSGNYEQYF. CDR3 in DNA: TGTGCCAGTAGTATCAATGGACGAGGGTCAGGGAACTACGAGCAGTACTTC.